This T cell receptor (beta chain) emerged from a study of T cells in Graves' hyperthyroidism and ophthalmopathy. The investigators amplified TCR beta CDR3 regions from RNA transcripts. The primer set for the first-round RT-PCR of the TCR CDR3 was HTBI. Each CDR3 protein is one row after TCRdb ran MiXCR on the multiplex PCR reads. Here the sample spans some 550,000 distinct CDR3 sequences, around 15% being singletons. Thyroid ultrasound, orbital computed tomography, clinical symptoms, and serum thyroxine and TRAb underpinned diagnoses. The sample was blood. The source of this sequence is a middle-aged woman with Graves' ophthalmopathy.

Here the CDR3 DNA reads TGTGCCAGCACAAAAACCGACTCGAACACCGGGGAGCTGTTTTTT. Protein sequence: CASTKTDSNTGELFF. The chain uses TRBV6-1 and TRBJ2-2; D is uncertain. Trimming cost V 7 bases and J 0 bases, with 12 bases left between them. The CDR3 is 15 amino acids. Germline values: CDR1 MNHNS, CDR2 SASEGT.